Below, 7 T cell receptor beta chains from the same sample are listed, as sequenced in a study of early T cells in non-severe SARS-CoV-2 infection. MiXCR, applied by TCRdb to the 5' RACE reads, yields one record per CDR3 protein. The profile covers roughly 55,000 distinct CDR3 sequences, with 6% to 7% appearing a single time and over 3.5% taken by the ten largest. Sequences were obtained from whole blood. Receptor source: an adult who was a healthcare worker with PCR-confirmed SARS-CoV-2 infection or an uninfected control (not recorded which).

This clonotype was counted at least ten times. V and J are TRBV11-3 and TRBJ2-7; 7 bases match TRBD1. This CDR3 has 16 amino acids. Germline CDR1 is SGHNT and CDR2 is YENEEA. Losses at the gene ends were 5 bases for V and 4 bases for J; bases not matched to a gene: 14. This chain's CDR3 is CASSHLFLDREYEQYF. Here the CDR3 DNA reads TGTGCCAGCAGCCATCTATTCCTCGACAGGGAGTACGAGCAGTACTTC. Variable domain in full (rest from reference TRBV11-3 and TRBJ2-7): EAGVVQSPRYKIIEKKQPVAFWCNPISGHNTLYWYLQNLGQGPELLIRYENEEAVDDSQLPKDRFSAERLKGVDSTLKIQPAELGDSAVYLCASSHLFLDREYEQYFGPGTRLTVT.

V is TRBV4-3 and J is TRBJ1-1; D not certain. Germline assignment: CDR1 LGHNA and CDR2 YSLEER. The CDR3 contains 13 residues. The germline V and J ends were trimmed by 1 base and 3 bases, with 6 bases remaining between them. CDR3 bases: TGCGCCAGCAGCCAAGCTATGGACACTGAAGCTTTCTTT. It specifies CASSQAMDTEAFF.

This clonotype has a count of ten or more. An end of the junction does not agree with germline; a read error may underlie this. This chain uses TRBV11-3 with TRBJ1-1; D unclear. Germline V gene data show CDR1 as SGHNT and CDR2 as YENEEA. The CDR3 covers 13 residues. The CDR3 DNA sequence: TGTGCCACCAGCCTAACAGTGAACACTGAAGCTTTCTTT. It is translated as CATSLTVNTEAFF.

This clonotype was seen ten or more times. The chain links TRBV5-6 to TRBJ2-6; maybe TRBD1 (5 bases). From germline, CDR1 is SGHDT and CDR2 YYEEEE. Trimming left V 1 base short and J 2 bases short, with 7 bases between. The CDR3 length is 15 residues. CDR3 sequence: CASSLLGAGANVLTF. DNA of the CDR3: TGTGCCAGCAGCTTGTTAGGGGCTGGGGCCAACGTCCTGACTTTC.

This clonotype was counted between two and nine times. This sequence joins TRBV6-5 and TRBJ2-7; weak D call: TRBD2 (6 bases). The CDR3 runs 15 residues. Germline V CDR1 and CDR2: MNHEY, SVGAGI. Trimming removed 0 bases at V and 3 bases at J, with 12 bases between. DNA of the CDR3: TGTGCCAGCAGTTACTCATCGGGGGTAAGCTACGAGCAGTACTTC. This codes for CASSYSSGVSYEQYF.

This clonotype has a count of ten or more. The V and J genes are TRBV9 and TRBJ1-1, with D uncertain. V lost 0 bases and J lost 2, with 5 bases in between. The CDR3 has 13 residues. Germline V gives CDR1 SGDLS, CDR2 YYNGEE. The CDR3 DNA sequence: TGTGCCAGCAGCGTAGGACCCAACACTGAAGCTTTCTTT. It translates to CASSVGPNTEAFF.

The V and J genes are TRBV9 and TRBJ2-2; D gene ambiguous. V was cut by 0 bases and J by 6 bases, with 15 bases left in between. Germline V CDR1 and CDR2: SGDLS, YYNGEE. There are 16 residues in the CDR3. CDR3 loop: CASSVDGPVPPGELFF. CDR3 sequence (DNA): TGTGCCAGCAGCGTAGACGGGCCAGTCCCCCCCGGGGAGCTGTTTTTT.